This TCR beta chain was obtained from a study of T cell responses to AZD1222 COVID-19 vaccine. The CDR3 has 16 amino acids. The germline CDR1 and CDR2 sequences are SGHRS and YFSETQ. Trimming stripped 1 base from V and 1 base from J, with 14 bases between. A single count supports this clone. Its antigen is not known. Profiled with immunoSEQ multiplex PCR; TCRdb holds only in-frame clones, not every one. Among over 85,000 clones, roughly 84% were seen once, and the ten largest hold 12% to 15%. Broader study findings: Unmutated variant regions are reportedly the target of nearly half of TCRs that are spike-specific. The study sampled repertoires only after the peak T cell response.

This sample comprised peripheral blood, obtained 28 days after the second AZD1222 dose. The chain combines TRBV5-1 with TRBJ1-2; D is unclear. The sequence came from an adult who received the AZD1222 COVID-19 vaccine. CDR3 DNA: TGCGCCAGCAGCTTGACGGCGGCAGGAATTAACTATGGCTACACCTTC. Translation: CASSLTAAGINYGYTF. Complete variable domain (other parts from reference TRBV5-1 and TRBJ1-2): KAGVTQTPRYLIKTRGQQVTLSCSPISGHRSVSWYQQTPGQGLQFLFEYFSETQRNKGNFPGRFSGRQFSNSRSEMNVSTLELGDSALYLCASSLTAAGINYGYTFGSGTRLTVV.